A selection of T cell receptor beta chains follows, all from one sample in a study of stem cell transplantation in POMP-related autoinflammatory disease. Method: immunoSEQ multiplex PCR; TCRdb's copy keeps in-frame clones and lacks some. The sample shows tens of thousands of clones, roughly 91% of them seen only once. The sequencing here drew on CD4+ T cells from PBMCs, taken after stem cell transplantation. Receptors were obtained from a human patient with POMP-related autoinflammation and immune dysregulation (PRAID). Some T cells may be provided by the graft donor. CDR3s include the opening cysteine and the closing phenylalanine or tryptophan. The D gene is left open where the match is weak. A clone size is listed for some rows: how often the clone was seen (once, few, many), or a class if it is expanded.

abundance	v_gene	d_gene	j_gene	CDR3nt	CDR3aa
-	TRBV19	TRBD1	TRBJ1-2	TGTGCCAGTAGTCGGACAGGGAGTTTTACAGACTATGGCTACACCTTC	CASSRTGSFTDYGYTF
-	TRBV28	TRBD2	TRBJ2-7	TGTGCCAGCAGTCTCCGACTGGCGGGAGGGAGGAACGAGCAGTACTTC	CASSLRLAGGRNEQYF
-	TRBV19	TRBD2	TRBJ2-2	TGTGCCAGAGGTGGTAGCGGGAGGGCCACAACCAATAACACCGGGGAGCTGTTTTTT	CARGGSGRATTNNTGELFF
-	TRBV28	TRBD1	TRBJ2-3	TGTGCCAGCAGTTTATCAGGACAGGGCACAGATACGCAGTATTTT	CASSLSGQGTDTQYF
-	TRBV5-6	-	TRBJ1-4	TGTGCCAGTTCCCAACGAAGAACAACTAATGAAAAACTGTTTTTT	CASSQRRTTNEKLFF
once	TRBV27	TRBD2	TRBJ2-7	TGTGCCAGCACCAGGGTCGGACTAGCTCCCCGGGGTGGCTACGAGCAGTACTTC	CASTRVGLAPRGGYEQYF
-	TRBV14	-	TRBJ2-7	TGTGCCAGCAGCCAAGATTTCGGTTACGAGCAGTACTTC	CASSQDFGYEQYF
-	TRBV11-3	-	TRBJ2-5	TGTGCCAGCAGCCGCAGCCTAGGAGAGACCCAGTACTTC	CASSRSLGETQYF
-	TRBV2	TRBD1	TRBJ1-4	TGTGCCAGCAGTGGGACAGGGGGCTGGGATGAAAAACTGTTTTTT	CASSGTGGWDEKLFF
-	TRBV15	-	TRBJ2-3	TGTGCCACCAGCAGAGATCAGGATCCCGCCCTGGATACGCAGTATTTT	CATSRDQDPALDTQYF
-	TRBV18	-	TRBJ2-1	TGTGCCAGCTCACCACGGACTCAGAGCCATGAGCAGTTCTTC	CASSPRTQSHEQFF
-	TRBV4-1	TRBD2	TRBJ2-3	TGCGCCAGCAGCCAAGATGCAATTTTGCTAAGGCTAGCGGGGCTCTTGACAGATACGCAGTATTTT	CASSQDAILLRLAGLLTDTQYF
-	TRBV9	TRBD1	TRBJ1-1	TGTGCCAGCAGCGTAGGACAGGGATATTTGAACACTGAAGCTTTCTTT	CASSVGQGYLNTEAFF
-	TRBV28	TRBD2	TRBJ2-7	TGTGCCAGCAGCCCGACTAGCGGGAGGCGGTACGAGCAGTACTTC	CASSPTSGRRYEQYF
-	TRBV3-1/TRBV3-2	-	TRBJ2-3	TGTGCCAGCAGCCCAAGTTGGGGCGGGGGCTCGGGGACAGATACGCAGTATTTT	CASSPSWGGGSGTDTQYF
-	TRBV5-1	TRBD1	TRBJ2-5	TGCGCCAGCAGTCCAGGGGGCGCTTCGCGGGAGACCCAGTACTTC	CASSPGGASRETQYF
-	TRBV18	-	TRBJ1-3	TGTGCCAGCTCAGCCACAGGCGTCGCCTCTGGAAACACCATATATTTT	CASSATGVASGNTIYF